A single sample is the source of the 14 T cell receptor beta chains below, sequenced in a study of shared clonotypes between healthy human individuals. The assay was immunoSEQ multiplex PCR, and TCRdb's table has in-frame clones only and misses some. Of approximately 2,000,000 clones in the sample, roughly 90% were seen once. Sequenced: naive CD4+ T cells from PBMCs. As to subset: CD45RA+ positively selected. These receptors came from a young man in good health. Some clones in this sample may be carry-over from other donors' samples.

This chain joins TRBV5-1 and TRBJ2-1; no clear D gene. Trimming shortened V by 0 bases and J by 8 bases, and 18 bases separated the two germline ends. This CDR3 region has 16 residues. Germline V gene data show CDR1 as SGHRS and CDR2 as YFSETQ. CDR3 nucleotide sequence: TGCGCCAGCAGCTTGGTAATTACGGGTACGTGGGATGAGCAGTTCTTC. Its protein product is CASSLVITGTWDEQFF.

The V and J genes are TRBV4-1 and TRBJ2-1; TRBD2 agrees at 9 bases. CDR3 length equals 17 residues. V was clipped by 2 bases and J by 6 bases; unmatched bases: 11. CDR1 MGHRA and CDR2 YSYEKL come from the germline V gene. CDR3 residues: CASSQPTTSGLGNEQFF. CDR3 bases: TGCGCCAGCAGCCAACCAACGACTAGCGGACTGGGCAATGAGCAGTTCTTC.

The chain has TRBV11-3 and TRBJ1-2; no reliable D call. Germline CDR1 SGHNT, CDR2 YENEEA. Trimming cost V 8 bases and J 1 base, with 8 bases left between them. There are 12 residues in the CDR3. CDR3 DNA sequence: TGTGCCAGCGAATCAGATAACTATGGCTACACCTTC. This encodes CASESDNYGYTF. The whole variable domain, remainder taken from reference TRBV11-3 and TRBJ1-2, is EAGVVQSPRYKIIEKKQPVAFWCNPISGHNTLYWYLQNLGQGPELLIRYENEEAVDDSQLPKDRFSAERLKGVDSTLKIQPAELGDSAVYLCASESDNYGYTFGSGTRLTVV.

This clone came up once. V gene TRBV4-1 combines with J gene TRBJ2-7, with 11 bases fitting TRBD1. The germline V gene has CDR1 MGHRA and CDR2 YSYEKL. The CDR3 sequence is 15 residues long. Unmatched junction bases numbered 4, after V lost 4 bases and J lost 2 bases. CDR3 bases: TGCGCCAGCAGCCCCCCGGGACAGGGGGCCTACGAGCAGTACTTC. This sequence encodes CASSPPGQGAYEQYF.

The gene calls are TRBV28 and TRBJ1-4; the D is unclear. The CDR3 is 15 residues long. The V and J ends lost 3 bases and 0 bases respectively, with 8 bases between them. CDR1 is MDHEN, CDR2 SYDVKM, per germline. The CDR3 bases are TGTGCCAGCAGTTTCCGCATAGCAACTAATGAAAAACTGTTTTTT. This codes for CASSFRIATNEKLFF.

The DNA for the CDR3 is TGTGCCAGTAGTACCACGGTCGGGGGGAACACTGAAGCTTTCTTT. This sequence encodes CASSTTVGGNTEAFF. The chain joins TRBV19 to TRBJ1-1; a weak D match, TRBD1 (5 bases). The CDR3 consists of 15 residues. Germline-derived CDR1 and CDR2 are LNHDA and SQIVND (reference sequence). The V end lost 4 bases, the J end lost 1 base, and 13 bases lay between the germline ends.

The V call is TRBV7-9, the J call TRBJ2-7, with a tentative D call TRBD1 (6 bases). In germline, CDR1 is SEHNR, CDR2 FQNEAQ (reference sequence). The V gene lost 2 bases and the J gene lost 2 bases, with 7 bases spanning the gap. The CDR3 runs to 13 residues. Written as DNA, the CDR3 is TGTGCCAGCAGCTTAAAGGGGGCCTACGAGCAGTACTTC. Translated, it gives CASSLKGAYEQYF.

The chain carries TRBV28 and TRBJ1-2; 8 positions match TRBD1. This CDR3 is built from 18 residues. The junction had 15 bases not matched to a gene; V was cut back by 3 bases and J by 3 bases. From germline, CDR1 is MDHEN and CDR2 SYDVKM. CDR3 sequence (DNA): TGTGCCAGCAGTTTTTTCACCTCCGGGACAGGATTTGACTATGGCTACACCTTC. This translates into CASSFFTSGTGFDYGYTF.

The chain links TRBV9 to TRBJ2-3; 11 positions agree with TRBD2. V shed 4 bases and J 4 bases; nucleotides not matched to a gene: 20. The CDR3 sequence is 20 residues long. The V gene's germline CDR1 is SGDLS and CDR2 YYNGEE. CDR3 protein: CASSKRTSGSNVLISDTQYF. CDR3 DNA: TGTGCCAGCAGCAAACGGACTAGCGGGTCGAACGTCTTAATTTCAGATACGCAGTATTTT. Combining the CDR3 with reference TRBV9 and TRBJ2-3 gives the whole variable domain DSGVTQTPKHLITATGQRVTLRCSPRSGDLSVYWYQQSLDQGLQFLIQYYNGEERAKGNILERFSAQQFPDLHSELNLSSLELGDSALYFCASSKRTSGSNVLISDTQYFGPGTRLTVL.

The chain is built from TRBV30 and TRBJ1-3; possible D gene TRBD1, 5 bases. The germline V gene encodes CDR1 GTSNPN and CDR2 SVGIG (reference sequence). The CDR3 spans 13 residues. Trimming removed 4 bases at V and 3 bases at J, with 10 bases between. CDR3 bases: TGTGCCTGGAATACGGGGGATGGAAACACCATATATTTT. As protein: CAWNTGDGNTIYF.

In DNA form, the CDR3 reads TGTGCCAGCAGCTTTAGGAGGGCTAGCGGCTCCTACGAGCAGTACTTC. It specifies CASSFRRASGSYEQYF. This chain links TRBV11-2 with TRBJ2-7; 7 nucleotides agree with TRBD2. J was trimmed by 0 bases and V by 3 bases; bases with no gene match: 8. The CDR3 is 16 residues long. Germline values: CDR1 SGHAT, CDR2 FQNNGV.

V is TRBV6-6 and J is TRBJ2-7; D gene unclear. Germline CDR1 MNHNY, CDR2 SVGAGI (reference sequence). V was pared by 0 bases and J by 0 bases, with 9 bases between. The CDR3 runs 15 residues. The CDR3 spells CASSYSGRSSYEQYF. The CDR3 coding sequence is TGTGCCAGCAGTTACTCAGGGCGGAGCTCCTACGAGCAGTACTTC.

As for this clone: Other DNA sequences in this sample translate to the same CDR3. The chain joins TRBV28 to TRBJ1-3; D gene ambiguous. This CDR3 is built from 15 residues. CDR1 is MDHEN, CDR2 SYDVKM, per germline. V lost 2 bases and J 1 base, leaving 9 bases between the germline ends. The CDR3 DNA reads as TGTGCCAGCAGTTTACCCCCGGGGTCTGGAAACACCATATATTTT. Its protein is CASSLPPGSGNTIYF.

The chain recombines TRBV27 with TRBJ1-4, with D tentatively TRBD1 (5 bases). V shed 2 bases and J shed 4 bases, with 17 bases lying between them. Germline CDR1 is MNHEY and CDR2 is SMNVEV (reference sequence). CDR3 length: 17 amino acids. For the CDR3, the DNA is TGTGCCAGCAGTTTAACAGGCAGGAGTAACTATAATGAAAAACTGTTTTTT. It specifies CASSLTGRSNYNEKLFF. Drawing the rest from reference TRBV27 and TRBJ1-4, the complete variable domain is EAQVTQNPRYLITVTGKKLTVTCSQNMNHEYMSWYRQDPGLGLRQIYYSMNVEVTDKGDVPEGYKVSRKEKRNFPLILESPSPNQTSLYFCASSLTGRSNYNEKLFFGSGTQLSVL.